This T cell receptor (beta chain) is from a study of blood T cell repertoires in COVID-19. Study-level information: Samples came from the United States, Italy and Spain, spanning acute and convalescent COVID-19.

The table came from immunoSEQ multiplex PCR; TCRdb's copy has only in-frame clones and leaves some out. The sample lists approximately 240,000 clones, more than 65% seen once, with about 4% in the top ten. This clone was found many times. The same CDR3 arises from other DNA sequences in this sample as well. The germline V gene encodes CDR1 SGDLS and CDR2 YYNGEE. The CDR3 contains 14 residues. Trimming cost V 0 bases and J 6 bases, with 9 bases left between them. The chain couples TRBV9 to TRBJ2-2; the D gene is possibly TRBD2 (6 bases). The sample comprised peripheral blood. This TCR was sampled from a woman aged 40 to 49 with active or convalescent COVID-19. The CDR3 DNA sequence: TGTGCCAGCAGCGTAGGCGGGGCGGCCGGGGAGCTGTTTTTT. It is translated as CASSVGGAAGELFF.